This TCR beta chain was sequenced in a study of T and B cells in COVID-19 patients. About the study: Peripheral blood came from COVID-19 patients with active infection or after recovery. Critical illness requiring mechanical ventilation or extracorporeal membrane oxygenation affected three fifths of the roughly 20 active-infection patients. Of around 21 active-infection patients, roughly 18 carried comorbidities linked to unfavorable COVID-19 outcome.

With 4 bases removed from V and 1 base from J, the gap between germline ends came to 7 bases. Germline CDR1 MNHEY, CDR2 SMNVEV (reference sequence). CDR3 length: 13 amino acids. From blood, about 250-500 ng of genomic DNA served as TRB template. Study-wide results and limits: Active COVID-19 showed highly clonal TRB repertoires; recovery showed diversity and richness above healthy donors.

This clonotype was detected a few times. Its specificity is not known. BIOMED2 TRB-A/B primer pools were used in multiplex TRB PCR. TCRdb reanalysed the multiplex PCR reads using MiXCR and keeps one entry per CDR3 protein. This sample has more than 10,000 distinct CDR3 sequences, with roughly 31% found just once. The V gene is TRBV27, the J gene TRBJ1-2; TRBD1 might be the D (5 bases). The specimen sequenced was blood. The origin of this receptor is a human donor with active COVID-19. The CDR3 sequence: CASSYQGNYGYTF. CDR3 sequence (DNA): TGTGCCAGCAGTTATCAGGGTAACTATGGCTACACCTTC.